These T cell receptor beta chains were read from a single sample in a study of identical twins. TCRdb recomputed calls from the 5' RACE reads with MiXCR, one row per CDR3 protein. The table has around 250,000 distinct CDR3 sequences, around 7% seen once. The same data also went into a second study, on yellow fever vaccine responses in identical twins.

Sequencing used memory (CD45RO+) T cells sorted from blood. The origin of the receptors is a woman younger than 30 in good health. The CDR3 runs from the conserved cysteine through the conserved F or W. The order of the fields is CDR3 length, V gene, clone size, J gene, D gene, CDR3 protein, CDR3 DNA. The D gene is left open where the match is weak. For some rows the clone size is stated as once, few or many, or as a class when expanded; others skip it.

length: 15; V: TRBV28; size: many; J: TRBJ2-1; D: TRBD2; CDR3: CASRAGLAEYNEQFF; DNA: TGTGCCAGCAGGGCGGGACTAGCGGAGTACAATGAGCAGTTCTTC
length: 15; V: TRBV5-6; size: many; J: TRBJ1-1; D: TRBD1; CDR3: CASSHRGQKSTEAFF; DNA: TGTGCCAGCAGCCACCGGGGACAGAAGAGCACTGAAGCTTTCTTT
length: 15; V: TRBV5-1; size: few; J: TRBJ2-7; D: -; CDR3: CASSPPFSSSYEQYF; DNA: TGCGCCAGCAGCCCCCCTTTCTCGAGCTCCTACGAGCAGTACTTC
length: 14; V: TRBV12-3/TRBV12-4; size: -; J: TRBJ1-2; D: TRBD1; CDR3: CASSRDSRNYGYTF; DNA: TGTGCCAGCAGCCGGGACAGCCGAAACTATGGCTACACCTTC
length: 13; V: TRBV11-2; size: many; J: TRBJ1-2; D: TRBD1; CDR3: CASSRTGAYGYTF; DNA: TGTGCCAGCAGCCGAACAGGGGCCTATGGCTACACCTTC
length: 16; V: TRBV6-5; size: many; J: TRBJ1-4; D: -; CDR3: CASSYSSQKPNEKLFF; DNA: TGTGCCAGCAGTTACTCGAGCCAGAAGCCAAATGAAAAACTGTTTTTT
length: 16; V: TRBV29-1; size: many; J: TRBJ2-1; D: TRBD1; CDR3: CSVVPIDRGLYNEQFF; DNA: TGCAGCGTTGTCCCTATCGACAGGGGGCTCTACAATGAGCAGTTCTTC
length: 16; V: TRBV3-1; size: many; J: TRBJ1-1; D: -; CDR3: CASSPNVGSLNTEAFF; DNA: TGTGCCAGCAGCCCCAACGTCGGCAGTCTGAACACTGAAGCTTTCTTT
length: 15; V: TRBV7-9; size: many; J: TRBJ2-1; D: -; CDR3: CASSLAPQPYNEQFF; DNA: TGTGCCAGCAGCTTAGCCCCACAGCCCTACAATGAGCAGTTCTTC
length: 16; V: TRBV7-8; size: few; J: TRBJ2-6; D: -; CDR3: CASSLSKFSGANVLTF; DNA: TGTGCCAGCAGCTTATCTAAGTTCTCTGGGGCCAACGTCCTGACTTTC
length: 12; V: TRBV20-1; size: -; J: TRBJ1-2; D: -; CDR3: CSATDQGHGYTF; DNA: TGCAGTGCTACAGATCAGGGGCATGGCTACACCTTC
length: 15; V: TRBV7-8; size: many; J: TRBJ2-1; D: -; CDR3: CASSSGSLSYNEQFF; DNA: TGTGCCAGCAGCTCCGGGTCCCTTTCCTACAATGAGCAGTTCTTC
length: 16; V: TRBV10-3; size: -; J: TRBJ2-2; D: TRBD1; CDR3: CAISAGQGPNTGELFF; DNA: TGTGCCATCAGCGCGGGACAGGGCCCGAACACCGGGGAGCTGTTTTTT
length: 17; V: TRBV6-1; size: -; J: TRBJ2-4; D: TRBD2; CDR3: CASNNTGGSPDKNIQYF; DNA: TGTGCCAGCAACAATACTGGCGGGAGTCCGGACAAAAACATTCAGTACTTC
length: 13; V: TRBV19; size: -; J: TRBJ1-6; D: -; CDR3: CASSQGNNSPLHF; DNA: TGTGCCAGTAGTCAGGGAAATAATTCACCCCTCCACTTT
length: 13; V: TRBV28; size: -; J: TRBJ2-5; D: -; CDR3: CASRPGHQETQYF; DNA: TGTGCCAGCAGACCCGGACATCAAGAGACCCAGTACTTC
length: 13; V: TRBV28; size: few; J: TRBJ2-5; D: -; CDR3: CATLSRTEETQYF; DNA: TGTGCCACACTATCCCGGACAGAAGAGACCCAGTACTTC
length: 16; V: TRBV5-1; size: -; J: TRBJ2-1; D: TRBD1; CDR3: CASSLGQGANYNEQFF; DNA: TGCGCCAGCAGCTTGGGGCAGGGGGCAAACTACAATGAGCAGTTCTTC
length: 15; V: TRBV28; size: few; J: TRBJ2-5; D: TRBD2; CDR3: CASSSGGRAQETQYF; DNA: TGTGCCAGCAGTTCGGGAGGACGGGCCCAAGAGACCCAGTACTTC
length: 17; V: TRBV28; size: many; J: TRBJ2-1; D: TRBD2; CDR3: CASSFLTASGDLNEQFF; DNA: TGTGCCAGCAGTTTTTTGACTGCGAGCGGGGACCTCAATGAGCAGTTCTTC
length: 18; V: TRBV27; size: many; J: TRBJ2-7; D: -; CDR3: CASSRLYSRQGGLYEQYF; DNA: TGTGCCAGCAGTCGCTTATATAGCCGCCAGGGGGGACTCTACGAGCAGTACTTC
length: 16; V: TRBV5-6; size: many; J: TRBJ1-3; D: TRBD1; CDR3: CASSPTGGSNGNTIYF; DNA: TGTGCCAGCAGCCCGACAGGGGGATCGAATGGAAACACCATATATTTT
length: 14; V: TRBV11-2; size: -; J: TRBJ1-6; D: -; CDR3: CASSFDGSTSPLHF; DNA: TGTGCCAGCAGCTTTGACGGTTCAACATCACCCCTCCACTTT
length: 17; V: TRBV10-3; size: -; J: TRBJ1-2; D: -; CDR3: CAIRTLGQGRINYGYTF; DNA: TGTGCCATCAGAACTTTGGGGCAGGGGAGAATTAACTATGGCTACACCTTC
length: 16; V: TRBV12-5; size: few; J: TRBJ2-5; D: TRBD1; CDR3: CASGRGQASSLETQYF; DNA: TGTGCTAGTGGCCGTGGACAGGCCTCATCCCTAGAGACCCAGTACTTC
length: 18; V: TRBV11-1; size: -; J: TRBJ2-5; D: TRBD2; CDR3: CASSPGFLAGGLQETQYF; DNA: TGTGCCAGCAGCCCGGGGTTTCTAGCGGGAGGATTACAAGAGACCCAGTACTTC